These 29 T cell receptor beta chains came from one sample sequenced in a study of glioma-infiltrating T cells after dendritic cell vaccination. Profiling relied on immunoSEQ multiplex PCR, and the TCRdb table lists in-frame clones only, not all of them. The sample yields tens of thousands of clones, almost 85% seen once. The source material was blood, sampled before dendritic cell vaccination. The receptor source for this set is a human donor with glioblastoma.

This chain connects TRBV18 to TRBJ1-1; D call uncertain. From germline, CDR1 is KGHSH and CDR2 LQKENI. V was clipped by 3 bases and J by 5 bases, with 13 bases between them. CDR3 length: 14 residues. This chain's CDR3 is CASSPRQLVTEAFF. Written as DNA, the CDR3 is TGTGCCAGCTCACCGCGGCAGTTAGTAACTGAAGCTTTCTTT. Complete variable domain (other parts from reference TRBV18 and TRBJ1-1): NAGVMQNPRHLVRRRGQEARLRCSPMKGHSHVYWYRQLPEEGLKFMVYLQKENIIDESGMPKERFSAEFPKEGPSILRIQQVVRGDSAAYFCASSPRQLVTEAFFGQGTRLTVV.

CDR3 nucleotide sequence: TGCGCCAGCAGCTTGGTCAGGGATCAGGAGACCCAGTACTTC. Translating gives CASSLVRDQETQYF. The rearrangement uses TRBV5-1 and TRBJ2-5; TRBD1 is a possible D gene (5 bases). Germline assignment: CDR1 SGHRS and CDR2 YFSETQ. The CDR3 loop spans 14 amino acids. The V end lost 0 bases, the J end lost 5 bases, and 11 bases lay between the germline ends.

The rearrangement joins TRBV4-1 to TRBJ2-1; the match to TRBD1 covers 9 bases. V dropped 4 bases and J dropped 10; count of bases not matched to a gene: 8. This CDR3 contains 14 residues. Germline CDR1 MGHRA, CDR2 YSYEKL. In DNA form, the CDR3 reads TGCGCCAGCAGCCGGGGACAGGGCAGTAGGGAGCAGTTCTTC. Protein sequence: CASSRGQGSREQFF.

This rearrangement joins TRBV4-1 to TRBJ2-4; D possibly corresponds to TRBD2 (5 bases). Germline V CDR1 and CDR2: MGHRA, YSYEKL. V was clipped by 2 bases and J by 0 bases, with 14 bases between them. CDR3 length: 17 residues. The CDR3 DNA reads TGCGCCAGCAGCCAACCAACTAGTTCCCTAGCCAAAAACATTCAGTACTTC. Translated: CASSQPTSSLAKNIQYF.

With regard to this clone: The CDR3 does not end in the conserved phenylalanine or tryptophan, so this is likely a read error. It is unclear where the CDR3 begins or ends on the DNA, so no DNA is shown, and the CDR3 is as TCRdb lists it. The chain couples TRBV6-1 to TRBJ1-1; the table's D call, TRBD1, has no DNA check behind it. Germline CDR1 MNHNS, CDR2 SASEGT. The length of the CDR3 is 13 amino acids, counting both ends. The CDR3 reads CASSEGVVMSTAL.

The chain joins TRBV2 to TRBJ1-1; D gene ambiguous. Deletions cut 7 bases from V and 1 base from J, with 10 bases between. This CDR3 contains 13 residues. CDR1 and CDR2 from the germline V gene are SNHLY and FYNNEI. Written as DNA, the CDR3 is TGTGCCAGCATGTCCAGACAGAACACTGAAGCTTTCTTT. Its translation is CASMSRQNTEAFF.

The chain is built from TRBV5-1 and TRBJ1-3; weak D call: TRBD1 (5 bases). Germline CDR1 reads SGHRS; CDR2 reads YFSETQ. The CDR3 runs to 17 residues. V shed 9 bases and J shed 0 bases, with 22 bases lying between them. DNA for the CDR3: TGCGCCACCAGAGCAGCGGGTCCGGGGGACTCTGGAAACACCATATATTTT. Residues: CATRAAGPGDSGNTIYF.

This rearrangement joins TRBV11-2 to TRBJ2-2; 15 bases fit TRBD2. CDR3 size: 16 residues. V shed 4 bases, J shed 6 bases, and the junction held 3 bases outside the gene matches. The germline CDR1 and CDR2 sequences are SGHAT and FQNNGV. CDR3 DNA sequence: TGTGCCAGCAGCTGGGGGACTAGCGGGAGGTCCGGGGAGCTGTTTTTT. It specifies CASSWGTSGRSGELFF.

This clone appeared a few times. The chain has TRBV14 and TRBJ1-1; maybe TRBD1 (5 bases). CDR1 and CDR2 from the germline V gene are SGHDN and FVKESK. Trimming removed 0 bases from V and 0 bases from J, with 14 bases in between. This CDR3 has 17 residues. The CDR3 protein is CASSQDFQGWVNTEAFF. CDR3 DNA sequence: TGTGCCAGCAGCCAAGATTTTCAGGGATGGGTGAACACTGAAGCTTTCTTT.

The rearrangement uses TRBV19 and TRBJ1-5, with TRBD1 matching over 7 bases. V was pared by 5 bases and J by 1 base, with 8 bases of the junction left unmatched. The CDR3 sequence is 16 residues long. CDR1 and CDR2 from the germline V gene are LNHDA and SQIVND (reference sequence). Here the CDR3 reads CASSGQAGGSNQPQHF. In nucleotides, the CDR3 is TGTGCCAGTAGTGGTCAGGCAGGGGGAAGCAATCAGCCCCAGCATTTT.

A note on this clone: Other DNA sequences within the sample encode an identical CDR3. The chain carries TRBV5-1 and TRBJ2-1, with TRBD2 matching 7 bases. Germline assignment: CDR1 SGHRS and CDR2 YFSETQ. The CDR3 is 15 amino acids. The ends lost 3 bases at V and 0 bases at J; junction bases unmatched: 3. The CDR3 coding sequence is TGCGCCAGCAGCTCCGGGGGGTCCTCCTACAATGAGCAGTTCTTC. Amino acid sequence: CASSSGGSSYNEQFF.

The V call is TRBV5-1, the J call TRBJ2-5; 8 bases match TRBD2. Germline V gene data show CDR1 as SGHRS and CDR2 as YFSETQ. V was clipped by 3 bases and J by 5 bases; unmatched bases: 12. This CDR3 has 16 residues. The CDR3 DNA follows: TGCGCCAGCAGCTCCGGCGGGGGGCCGTCCGGGGAGACCCAGTACTTC. It encodes CASSSGGGPSGETQYF.

The gene calls are TRBV19 and TRBJ1-5; tentatively, D is TRBD1 (5 bases). This CDR3 has 14 amino acids. In germline, CDR1 is LNHDA, CDR2 SQIVND (reference sequence). V dropped 6 bases and J dropped 7 bases, with 16 bases sitting between them. CDR3 amino acids: CASSRSGGGQPQHF. Here the CDR3 DNA reads TGTGCCAGTAGCCGATCCGGGGGAGGACAGCCCCAGCATTTT.

V usage is TRBV5-1 and J usage is TRBJ2-3; 10 bases map to TRBD2. CDR3 length: 16 residues. CDR1 is SGHRS and CDR2 is YFSETQ in the germline V gene. V was clipped by 3 bases and J by 2 bases; unmatched bases: 6. The CDR3 DNA reads as TGCGCCAGCAGCTCTCAGAGCGGGAGGGCCACAGATACGCAGTATTTT. Its protein product is CASSSQSGRATDTQYF.

The rearrangement links TRBV15 to TRBJ2-2; 7 bases fit TRBD1. Per the germline V gene, CDR1 is LNHNV and CDR2 is YYDKDF (reference sequence). Unmatched junction bases numbered 7, after V lost 1 base and J lost 2 bases. CDR3 length: 17 residues. Here the CDR3 reads CATSRVPGTVNTGELFF. The CDR3 nucleotides are TGTGCCACCAGCAGAGTCCCGGGGACAGTTAACACCGGGGAGCTGTTTTTT.

The chain carries TRBV29-1 and TRBJ2-3, with D perhaps TRBD2 (5 bases). Germline V gene lookup returns CDR1 SQVTM and CDR2 ANQGSEA. The CDR3 totals 14 residues. Trimming left V 2 bases short and J 2 bases short, with 11 bases between. CDR3 protein: CSVELGGYTDTQYF. The CDR3 DNA reads as TGCAGCGTTGAACTTGGCGGGTACACAGATACGCAGTATTTT.

The V gene is TRBV11-2, the J gene TRBJ2-7, with TRBD2 identical over 8 bases. The V gene end was trimmed by 1 base and the J gene end by 4 bases; junction bases not matched to a gene: 6. CDR1 and CDR2 (germline): SGHAT, FQNNGV. CDR3 size: 15 residues. CDR3 protein: CASSLGGLGSYEQYV. The DNA for the CDR3 is TGTGCCAGCAGCTTAGGGGGACTAGGATCTTACGAGCAGTACGTC.

This chain connects TRBV28 to TRBJ1-5; 7 nucleotides match TRBD1. V gave up 4 bases and J gave up 6 bases; unmatched junction bases: 6. Germline values: CDR1 MDHEN, CDR2 SYDVKM. The CDR3 totals 14 residues. This chain's CDR3 is CASSSRQGSQPQHF. The CDR3 DNA follows: TGTGCCAGCAGTTCTAGACAGGGAAGTCAGCCCCAGCATTTT.

The CDR3 protein is CASSPGLMETQYF. The CDR3, as DNA: TGTGCCAGCAGCCCCGGACTAATGGAGACCCAGTACTTC. The genes are TRBV9 and TRBJ2-5, with D tentatively TRBD2 (6 bases). The CDR3 consists of 13 residues. V lost 4 bases and J lost 5, with 12 bases in between. Germline V gene lookup returns CDR1 SGDLS and CDR2 YYNGEE.

Written as DNA, the CDR3 is TGCAGCGTTCTGGGGGGGGGTTTTGACACCGGGGAGCTGTTTTTT. Its protein is CSVLGGGFDTGELFF. The chain uses TRBV29-1 and TRBJ2-2, with 7 positions matching TRBD2. The CDR3 has 15 amino acids. J was trimmed by 3 bases and V by 5 bases; bases with no gene match: 9. Per the germline V gene, CDR1 is SQVTM and CDR2 is ANQGSEA.

A remark on this clone: The sample has other DNA sequences that encode this CDR3 too. The chain employs TRBV5-4 and TRBJ2-7; TRBD2 is a possible D gene (9 bases). Trimming removed 5 bases from V and 3 bases from J, with 18 bases in between. Looked up from germline, CDR1 is SGHNT and CDR2 is YYREEE (reference sequence). The CDR3 runs 15 residues. CDR3 protein: CASSLAGTGVYEQYF. The CDR3 DNA sequence: TGTGCCAGCAGTCTAGCGGGGACAGGCGTCTACGAGCAGTACTTC.

This chain joins TRBV6-1 and TRBJ1-6, with D unresolved. There are 12 residues in the CDR3. Germline loops: CDR1 MNHNS, CDR2 SASEGT. V lost 6 bases and J lost 6, with 6 bases in between. The CDR3 DNA reads TGTGCCAGCAGGGAGACTAATTCACCCCTCCACTTT. This sequence encodes CASRETNSPLHF.

V is TRBV5-4 and J is TRBJ2-5; TRBD1 agrees at 8 bases. V shed 5 bases and J 0 bases; nucleotides not matched to a gene: 6. This CDR3 has 15 residues. Germline assignment: CDR1 SGHNT and CDR2 YYREEE (reference sequence). DNA of the CDR3: TGTGCCAGCAGGCCCTGGACAGGGTACCAAGAGACCCAGTACTTC. As protein: CASRPWTGYQETQYF.

This clone showed up just once. Other nucleotide sequences in the sample specify the same CDR3. This chain uses TRBV19 with TRBJ2-5; D is unclear. The CDR3 runs to 11 residues. The V end was cut by 3 bases, the J end by 4 bases, with 3 bases between. The germline V gene encodes CDR1 LNHDA and CDR2 SQIVND (reference sequence). CDR3 in amino acids: CASSIRETQYF. Written as DNA, the CDR3 is TGTGCCAGTAGTATTCGAGAGACCCAGTACTTC.

The rearrangement links TRBV19 to TRBJ1-1, with a possible D match to TRBD1 (6 bases). The V gene's germline CDR1 is LNHDA and CDR2 SQIVND (reference sequence). Trimming took off 2 bases at V and 1 base at J, with 8 bases between the two ends. The CDR3 length is 14 residues. CDR3 sequence (DNA): TGTGCCAGTAGTATATCCAGGGGGAACACTGAAGCTTTCTTT. It encodes CASSISRGNTEAFF.

V usage is TRBV29-1 and J usage is TRBJ2-1; 12 nucleotides line up with TRBD2. The CDR3 is made up of 20 amino acids. Unmatched junction bases numbered 19, after V lost 7 bases and J lost 0 bases. Germline V lookup: CDR1 SQVTM, CDR2 ANQGSEA. The CDR3 sequence: CSARLRLAGVVDLSYNEQFF. In nucleotides, the CDR3 is TGCAGCGCTCGGCTGAGACTAGCGGGAGTGGTGGATCTCTCCTACAATGAGCAGTTCTTC.

The rearrangement uses TRBV7-2 and TRBJ2-1, with a tentative D call TRBD1 (6 bases). Trimming stripped 5 bases from V and 5 bases from J, with 13 bases between. Germline V gene sequence: CDR1 SGHTA, CDR2 FQGNSA. This CDR3 spans 14 amino acids. The CDR3 region is CASSTYREHNEQFF. CDR3 coding DNA: TGTGCCAGCAGCACGTACAGGGAGCACAATGAGCAGTTCTTC.

The chain employs TRBV19 and TRBJ1-5; 8 bases fit TRBD1. The trim removed 6 bases at V and 4 bases at J, leaving 8 bases unmatched. From germline, CDR1 is LNHDA and CDR2 SQIVND (reference sequence). The CDR3 consists of 15 residues. The CDR3 DNA reads as TGTGCCAGTAGCCCGGTGACAGGGGCTAATCAGCCCCAGCATTTT. Protein product: CASSPVTGANQPQHF.

This sequence joins TRBV12-5 and TRBJ1-5; no clear D. CDR1 and CDR2 from the germline V gene are LGHNT and FRNRAP. Trimming removed 7 bases from V and 0 bases from J, with 19 bases in between. This CDR3 spans 17 amino acids. CDR3 nucleotide sequence: TGTGCTAGTGCTCCGGTCCATGGCGGTGGTAGCAATCAGCCCCAGCATTTT. Translated: CASAPVHGGGSNQPQHF.